This T cell receptor beta chain was captured in a study of persistence of HIV-infected CD4 T cells. This CDR3 is built from 14 residues. Germline loops: CDR1 SGHRS, CDR2 YFSETQ. The V end lost 2 bases, the J end lost 7 bases, and 12 bases lay between the germline ends. Cells were stimulated nonspecifically with anti-CD3/anti-CD28 magnetic beads. Responding CD4+ T cells were sorted by upregulation of both CD40 ligand and CD69. In the case of this clone: Its specificity is unknown.

Sequencing used immunoSEQ version 4 in survey mode. Repertoires were generated with immunoSEQ multiplex PCR, while TCRdb's copy carries only in-frame clones and drops some. This table has around 47,000 clones, approximately 93% appearing once. Sequencing used CD4+ T cells sorted from PBMCs after approximately 19-hour stimulation, obtained from a patient who received antiretroviral therapy. The receptor's source is an adult man with HIV who was CMV-seropositive. The chain couples TRBV5-1 to TRBJ2-2; D is possibly TRBD2 (6 bases). The CDR3 loop reads CASSFAGNSGELFF. For the CDR3, the DNA is TGCGCCAGCAGCTTTGCGGGAAATAGCGGGGAGCTGTTTTTT.